This T cell receptor beta chain was sequenced during a study of human T cells and chemical hapten exposure. At the level of the study: The sensitizer, 2% DPC, was used on 2 cm by 2 cm of upper inner arm skin. The upper back received 0.01% DPC by patch testing, with results read at 6 days. Women made up most patients, who had alopecia areata, totalis or universalis.

V lost 4 bases, J lost 0 bases, and 13 bases lay in between. The CDR3 runs 16 residues. Germline assignment: CDR1 MNHEY and CDR2 SVGEGT. As to time point: pre-sensitization, week 0. Documented treatment: therapeutic diphenylcyclopropenone sensitization with weekly scalp DPC. TCRdb used MiXCR to reprocess the RACE reads, holding one entry per CDR3 protein. The data contain more than 300,000 distinct CDR3 sequences, 4.5% to 6% of them singletons. This chain joins TRBV6-2 or TRBV6-3 and TRBJ1-5; D remains ambiguous. This clonotype was obtained from a woman between 50 and 59 years old with alopecia areata. Some clones in this sample may be carry-over from other donors' samples. This material consisted of whole blood, taken in connection with sensitization to the hapten diphenylcyclopropenone (DPC). The CDR3 DNA sequence: TGTGCCAGCAGTTTCCACGGCTCCCTTAGCAATCAGCCCCAGCATTTT. Translation: CASSFHGSLSNQPQHF.